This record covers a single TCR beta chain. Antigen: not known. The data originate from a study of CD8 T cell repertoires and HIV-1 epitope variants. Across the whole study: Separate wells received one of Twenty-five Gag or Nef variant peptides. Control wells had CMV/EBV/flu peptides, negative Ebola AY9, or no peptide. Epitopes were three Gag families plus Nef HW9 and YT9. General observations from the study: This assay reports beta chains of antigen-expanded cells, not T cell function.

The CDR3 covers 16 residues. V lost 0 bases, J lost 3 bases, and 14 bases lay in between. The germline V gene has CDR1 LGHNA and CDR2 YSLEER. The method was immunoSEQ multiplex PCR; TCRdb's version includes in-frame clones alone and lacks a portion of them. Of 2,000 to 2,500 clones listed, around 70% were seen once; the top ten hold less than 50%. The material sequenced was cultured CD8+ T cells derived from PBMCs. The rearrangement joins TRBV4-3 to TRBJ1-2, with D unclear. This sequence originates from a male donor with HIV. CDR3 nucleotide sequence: TGCGCCAGCAGCCAAGATCCCCCAGACTTGGACTATGGCTACACCTTC. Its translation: CASSQDPPDLDYGYTF.